This T cell receptor beta chain was recovered during a study of T cell responses to AZD1222 COVID-19 vaccine. Clones were sequenced by immunoSEQ multiplex PCR, and TCRdb holds only the in-frame ones, with some missing. The sample lists roughly 85,000 clones, less than 95% occurring once. This clone occurred once. Trimming pared 5 bases from V and 4 bases from J, leaving 14 bases between. The CDR3 runs 14 residues. Germline V lookup: CDR1 LNHDA, CDR2 SQIVND (reference sequence). The receptor was derived from an adult who received the AZD1222 COVID-19 vaccine. Sequenced here: peripheral blood, sampled 28 days after the second AZD1222 dose. This rearrangement joins TRBV19 to TRBJ1-2; no clear D. For the CDR3, the DNA is TGTGCCAGTAGTGCCGTCTCGGTGGGCTATGGCTACACCTTC. Translated: CASSAVSVGYGYTF.